This TCR beta chain was sequenced for a study of shared clonotypes between healthy human individuals. V shed 1 base and J shed 4 bases, with 16 bases lying between them. Per the germline V gene, CDR1 is MDHEN and CDR2 is SYDVKM. This CDR3 is built from 16 residues. Libraries were prepared by immunoSEQ multiplex PCR; TCRdb keeps only in-frame clonotypes and omits some of them. Among a few hundred thousand clones listed, around three quarters were seen once. The receptor was isolated from a middle-aged woman in good health. Some clones in this sample may be carry-over from other donors' samples. The chain combines TRBV28 with TRBJ1-2; D unresolved. Sample: PBMCs. The CDR3 DNA sequence: TGTGCCAGCAGTTTATACGGTAACGGAGCCATCTATGGCTACACCTTC. It is translated as CASSLYGNGAIYGYTF.